A single sample is the source of the 21 T cell receptor beta chains below, sequenced in a study of blood T cell repertoires in COVID-19 (dated by TCRdb to the early 2020s). Receptors were amplified or captured by the immunoSEQ multiplex PCR assay. TCRdb's version of the immuneACCESS table is confined to in-frame rearrangements and falls short of the full clone set. An unresolved V gene accounts for under half of the shortfall where checked; the remainder is of unknown origin. The sample table lists 200,000 to 300,000 clones, about 87% of them with a count of one. The ten largest clones take up 8.6% of the sample. The sample comprised peripheral blood. These receptors were taken from a human donor in a cohort sampled during active COVID-19.

The rearrangement joins TRBV15 to TRBJ1-4; the D is unclear. V shed 1 base and J shed 3 bases, with 12 bases lying between them. The CDR3 is 16 amino acids. Germline-derived CDR1 and CDR2 are LNHNV and YYDKDF (reference sequence). CDR3: CATSRVAFAANEKLFF. DNA of the CDR3: TGTGCCACCAGCAGAGTGGCTTTCGCCGCTAATGAAAAACTGTTTTTT.

The V call is TRBV7-2, the J call TRBJ2-7; 10 nucleotides match TRBD1. Germline lookup yields CDR1 SGHTA and CDR2 FQGNSA. The CDR3 length is 14 residues. Trimming at V came to 8 bases and at J to 5 bases, leaving 9 bases not matched to a gene. In DNA, the CDR3 is TGTGCCAGCGGCCGGGACAGGGGAATCAACGAGCAGTACTTC. This codes for CASGRDRGINEQYF. Looking up the rest from reference TRBV7-2 and TRBJ2-7 gives the full variable domain: GAGVSQSPSNKVTEKGKDVELRCDPISGHTALYWYRQSLGQGLEFLIYFQGNSAPDKSGLPSDRFSAERTGGSVSTLTIQRTQQEDSAVYLCASGRDRGINEQYFGPGTRLTVT.

The rearrangement links TRBV6-5 to TRBJ1-3; D is perhaps TRBD1 (6 bases). The germline gives CDR1 MNHEY, CDR2 SVGAGI. Trimming removed 5 bases from V and 2 bases from J, with 13 bases in between. The CDR3 length is 15 residues. In DNA form, the CDR3 reads TGTGCCAGCAGTCCTGACAGGAGAGCTGGAAACACCATATATTTT. Protein product: CASSPDRRAGNTIYF.

The rearrangement links TRBV6-5 to TRBJ2-7; 7 bases are shared with TRBD1. In germline, CDR1 is MNHEY, CDR2 SVGAGI. The ends lost 2 bases at V and 3 bases at J; junction bases unmatched: 4. This CDR3 spans 14 amino acids. CDR3 loop: CASSYQAGGYEQYF. Here the CDR3 DNA reads TGTGCCAGCAGTTACCAGGCAGGGGGCTACGAGCAGTACTTC.

The genes are TRBV7-8 and TRBJ1-6; 10 positions match TRBD1. The germline CDR1 and CDR2 sequences are SGHVS and FQNEAQ. The J segment lost 10 bases and the V segment lost 5 bases, leaving 5 bases of the junction unmatched. CDR3 length: 14 amino acids. The CDR3 reads CASSATGGGSPLHF. The CDR3 region has the DNA TGTGCCAGCAGCGCGACAGGGGGCGGATCACCCCTCCACTTT. Full variable domain (missing parts from reference TRBV7-8 and TRBJ1-6): GAGVSQSPRYKVAKRGQDVALRCDPISGHVSLFWYQQALGQGPEFLTYFQNEAQLDKSGLPSDRFFAERPEGSVSTLKIQRTQQEDSAVYLCASSATGGGSPLHFGNGTRLTVT.

The rearrangement joins TRBV4-2 to TRBJ2-4, with 15 positions matching TRBD2. The V and J ends lost 0 bases and 0 bases, in that order; junction bases with no gene match: 3. Germline CDR1 reads LGHNA; CDR2 reads YNFKEQ. This CDR3 contains 19 residues. The CDR3 spells CASSQEGLAGGIAKNIQYF. The CDR3 nucleotides are TGTGCCAGCAGCCAAGAAGGACTAGCGGGGGGGATAGCCAAAAACATTCAGTACTTC.

To note about this clone: The sample has other DNA sequences that encode this CDR3 too. The V gene is TRBV10-3, the J gene TRBJ1-2, with 8 bases lining up with TRBD1. V trimming: 3 bases; J trimming: 2 bases; junction bases outside the gene matches: 2. Germline values: CDR1 ENHRY, CDR2 SYGVKD. The CDR3 length is 14 residues. CDR3 amino acids: CAISDRGPNYGYTF. As DNA, the CDR3 is TGTGCCATCAGTGACAGGGGGCCCAACTATGGCTACACCTTC.

V is TRBV14 and J is TRBJ1-1; TRBD1 is a possible D gene (6 bases). The CDR3 has 14 amino acids. Trimming took off 1 base at V and 5 bases at J, with 11 bases between the two ends. Germline values: CDR1 SGHDN, CDR2 FVKESK. CDR3 nucleotide sequence: TGTGCCAGCAGCCAAGTGGGGGCCCGGACTGAAGCTTTCTTT. Its protein product is CASSQVGARTEAFF.

The CDR3 loop reads CASSAWTSGQETQYF. CDR3 nucleotide sequence: TGTGCCAGCAGCGCCTGGACTAGCGGGCAAGAGACCCAGTACTTC. J is TRBJ2-5 and V is TRBV7-9, with 11 bases identical to TRBD2. CDR1 is SEHNR and CDR2 is FQNEAQ in the germline V gene (reference sequence). The ends lost 5 bases at V and 2 bases at J; junction bases unmatched: 4. CDR3 length equals 15 residues.

This chain links TRBV19 with TRBJ1-2, with D perhaps matching TRBD1 (6 bases). Deletions cut 4 bases from V and 6 bases from J, with 24 bases between. Germline V CDR1 and CDR2: LNHDA, SQIVND (reference sequence). This CDR3 spans 17 amino acids. As DNA, the CDR3 is TGTGCCAGTAGTACGATCAGCCGGGACATCTACAGCCATGGCTACACCTTC. It yields the protein CASSTISRDIYSHGYTF. The full variable domain, its missing parts supplied by reference TRBV19 and TRBJ1-2, is DGGITQSPKYLFRKEGQNVTLSCEQNLNHDAMYWYRQDPGQGLRLIYYSQIVNDFQKGDIAEGYSVSREKKESFPLTVTSAQKNPTAFYLCASSTISRDIYSHGYTFGSGTRLTVV.

This chain uses TRBV6-5 with TRBJ2-3; 7 nucleotides agree with TRBD2. This CDR3 has 16 residues. The junction had 12 bases not matched to a gene; V was cut back by 4 bases and J by 5 bases. CDR1 and CDR2 from the germline V gene are MNHEY and SVGAGI. CDR3 bases: TGTGCCAGCAGTTGGGCTTCCCGGGGGGACGGAGATACGCAGTATTTT. This codes for CASSWASRGDGDTQYF.

V gene TRBV20-1 combines with J gene TRBJ2-7; 14 bases fit TRBD2. This CDR3 spans 14 amino acids. With V trimmed by 3 bases and J by 4 bases, 2 bases remained unmatched. Per the germline V gene, CDR1 is DFQATT and CDR2 is SNEGSKA (reference sequence). DNA for the CDR3: TGCAGTGCTAGTAGGACTAGCGGGGGGTACGAGCAGTACTTC. Its protein is CSASRTSGGYEQYF.

This clone has only a few counts. The chain joins TRBV19 to TRBJ1-5, with 7 bases lining up with TRBD1. This CDR3 is 14 amino acids long. V gave up 3 bases and J gave up 2 bases; unmatched junction bases: 1. CDR1 LNHDA and CDR2 SQIVND come from the germline V gene (reference sequence). CDR3 DNA: TGTGCCAGTAGTATCGGGACAGGCAATCAGCCCCAGCATTTT. Protein product: CASSIGTGNQPQHF.

The chain recombines TRBV5-1 with TRBJ2-2; 10 bases are shared with TRBD1. J lost 4 bases, V lost 4 bases, and 7 bases had no gene match. This CDR3 spans 16 amino acids. The germline V gene encodes CDR1 SGHRS and CDR2 YFSETQ. This CDR3 reads CASSGGTGVPTGELFF. CDR3 DNA: TGCGCCAGCAGCGGAGGGACAGGGGTTCCCACCGGGGAGCTGTTTTTT.

The V gene is TRBV28, the J gene TRBJ2-7; D gene unclear. This CDR3 spans 13 amino acids. The germline CDR1 and CDR2 sequences are MDHEN and SYDVKM. The V gene lost 2 bases and the J gene lost 4 bases, with 9 bases spanning the gap. DNA for the CDR3: TGTGCCAGCAGTTTAAATTCCGGGTACGAGCAGTACTTC. It is translated as CASSLNSGYEQYF.

The chain employs TRBV15 and TRBJ2-7; D ambiguous. CDR3 length: 14 residues. The V end was cut by 1 base, the J end by 0 bases, with 7 bases between. Germline CDR1 reads LNHNV; CDR2 reads YYDKDF (reference sequence). The CDR3 region has the DNA TGTGCCACCAGCAGAGCGAACAGCTCCTACGAGCAGTACTTC. Amino acids: CATSRANSSYEQYF.

The gene calls are TRBV21-1 and TRBJ2-3; the table's D gene call, TRBD2, was not cross checked with the DNA. TRBV21-1 is given as a pseudogene. The CDR3 runs 16 residues. Here the CDR3 DNA reads TGTGCCAGCAGCACCCGGAGTAGGAACGAACCAGATACGCAGTATTTT. Translating gives CASSTRSRNEPDTQYF.

This chain links TRBV5-1 with TRBJ1-2, with no clear D. The CDR3 runs to 15 residues. Germline-derived CDR1 and CDR2 are SGHRS and YFSETQ. Trimming took off 5 bases at V and 6 bases at J, with 20 bases between the two ends. As DNA, the CDR3 is TGCGCCAGCAGTCCCCCCCTCGCCGGGAGCAATGGCTACACCTTC. It codes for CASSPPLAGSNGYTF. Using reference TRBV5-1 and TRBJ1-2 for the parts outside the CDR3, the full variable domain is KAGVTQTPRYLIKTRGQQVTLSCSPISGHRSVSWYQQTPGQGLQFLFEYFSETQRNKGNFPGRFSGRQFSNSRSEMNVSTLELGDSALYLCASSPPLAGSNGYTFGSGTRLTVV.

This clone was found once. This chain's CDR3 is CASSLARNEQFF. The CDR3, as DNA: TGCGCCAGCAGCTTGGCTAGAAATGAGCAGTTCTTC. V usage is TRBV5-1 and J usage is TRBJ2-1; D is ambiguous. The germline V gene encodes CDR1 SGHRS and CDR2 YFSETQ. The length of the CDR3 is 12 residues. Trimming pared 0 bases from V and 7 bases from J, leaving 5 bases between.

The chain has TRBV4-2 and TRBJ1-1; D may be TRBD1 (6 bases). The germline CDR1 and CDR2 sequences are LGHNA and YNFKEQ. This CDR3 is 13 amino acids long. Trimming cost V 2 bases and J 8 bases, with 12 bases left between them. CDR3 region: CASSQPNRAEAFF. For the CDR3, the DNA is TGTGCCAGCAGCCAACCGAACAGGGCCGAAGCTTTCTTT.

The genes are TRBV27 and TRBJ2-7; TRBD2 is a possible D gene (6 bases). The germline V gene has CDR1 MNHEY and CDR2 SMNVEV (reference sequence). The CDR3 is 14 residues long. V shed 2 bases and J shed 4 bases, with 12 bases lying between them. The CDR3 nucleotides read TGTGCCAGCAGTTTAGGGGGGAAGAATTACGAGCAGTACTTC. Residues: CASSLGGKNYEQYF.